Following are 25 T cell receptor beta chains from one sample sequenced in a study of human T cells and chemical hapten exposure (dated by TCRdb to about 2021). Library method: RACE. TCRdb records NextSeq 500 as the sequencer. Starting from the raw public reads, TCRdb applied fastp trimming at Q25, assembled clones with MiXCR and retained in-frame beta chains. Rows merge per CDR3 protein into single entries with the most common DNA and genes. Across this sample there are about 81,000 distinct CDR3 sequences, with under 9% seen only once. The ten top clones hold roughly 1.5% of the sample. What the time point label conveys for this sample: patch test 1, 2 weeks after DPC sensitization. The treatment or condition label corresponds to: therapeutic diphenylcyclopropenone sensitization with weekly scalp DPC. Specimen: whole blood, collected in connection with sensitization to the hapten diphenylcyclopropenone (DPC). The receptors come from a woman in her 30s with alopecia areata. Some clones in this sample may be carry-over from other donors' samples.

In its sample, this clonotype was seen a few times. CDR3 DNA sequence: TGTGCCAGCAGCGGCGAGGGCACTGAAGCTTTCTTT. The encoded protein is CASSGEGTEAFF. The V call is TRBV9, the J call TRBJ1-1; D unresolved. CDR3 length: 12 residues. V lost 3 bases and J lost 4, with 7 bases in between. The V gene's germline CDR1 is SGDLS and CDR2 YYNGEE. The full variable domain, with the rest looked up from reference TRBV9 and TRBJ1-1, is DSGVTQTPKHLITATGQRVTLRCSPRSGDLSVYWYQQSLDQGLQFLIQYYNGEERAKGNILERFSAQQFPDLHSELNLSSLELGDSALYFCASSGEGTEAFFGQGTRLTVV.

This clonotype was picked up many times. The gene calls are TRBV20-1 and TRBJ2-3, with 7 nucleotides matching TRBD2. V lost 3 bases, J lost 0 bases, and 6 bases stayed unmatched. The CDR3 runs to 15 residues. Germline V gene lookup returns CDR1 DFQATT and CDR2 SNEGSKA (reference sequence). Here the CDR3 reads CSASSGGSSTDTQYF. DNA of the CDR3: TGCAGTGCTAGTTCCGGGGGGTCTAGCACAGATACGCAGTATTTT.

This chain joins TRBV5-5 and TRBJ2-7, with a tentative D call TRBD2 (5 bases). CDR1 and CDR2 (germline): SGHKS, YYEKEE (reference sequence). The CDR3 length is 14 residues. Trimming shortened V by 1 base and J by 1 base, and 9 bases separated the two germline ends. The CDR3 DNA reads TGTGCCAGCAGCTTGTTGTCGGGGTCCTACGAGCAGTACTTC. It translates to CASSLLSGSYEQYF.

Ten or more counts support this clonotype. This chain connects TRBV6-1 to TRBJ2-3; 9 nucleotides match TRBD1. This CDR3 is built from 14 residues. CDR1 is MNHNS, CDR2 SASEGT, per germline. V lost 8 bases and J lost 4; bases outside the gene matches: 7. In DNA, the CDR3 is TGTGCCAGCTCCCGGGACAGGGTAGCAGATACGCAGTATTTT. It encodes CASSRDRVADTQYF.

This clonotype was found a few times. The chain couples TRBV12-3 or TRBV12-4 to TRBJ1-5; D ambiguous. Between the trimmed V and J ends, which lost 1 base and 4 bases, there was a span of 11 bases. CDR3 length: 15 amino acids. The CDR3 spells CASSLGSRRNQPQHF. The CDR3, as DNA: TGTGCCAGCAGTTTAGGGTCGAGGAGGAATCAGCCCCAGCATTTT.

The chain combines TRBV7-9 with TRBJ2-2; 8 nucleotides align to TRBD1. The V segment lost 5 bases and the J segment 6 bases; nucleotides outside the gene matches: 17. The CDR3 sequence is 18 residues long. Germline V gene lookup returns CDR1 SEHNR and CDR2 FQNEAQ (reference sequence). Here the CDR3 reads CASSPLEFDRGRPGELFF. DNA of the CDR3: TGTGCCAGCAGCCCTCTTGAATTCGACAGGGGAAGGCCCGGGGAGCTGTTTTTT.

Notes on this clonotype: Sequence at one end of the junction differs from germline and may be a read error. V and J are TRBV7-9 and TRBJ2-1; D may be TRBD1 or TRBD2 (5 bases each). The CDR3 extends over 18 amino acids. Germline CDR1 reads SEHNR; CDR2 reads FQNEAQ (reference sequence). CDR3: CASSGIGTAAQSFNEQFF. The CDR3 DNA sequence: TGTGCCAGCAGCGGAATCGGGACGGCGGCGCAGTCCTTCAATGAGCAGTTCTTC.

This sequence joins TRBV10-3 and TRBJ2-3; 11 bases match TRBD1. V lost 10 bases to trimming and J lost 4 bases; unmatched junction nucleotides: 10. Germline CDR1 ENHRY, CDR2 SYGVKD. The CDR3 is 15 amino acids. CDR3 loop: CATALDRGRPDTQYF. The CDR3 DNA sequence: TGTGCCACCGCTCTGGACAGGGGGCGACCAGATACGCAGTATTTT.

This clonotype was detected a few times. CDR3 protein: CASSLDQGNSPLHF. The CDR3 DNA is TGTGCCAGCAGCTTGGACCAGGGAAATTCACCCCTCCACTTT. The rearrangement joins TRBV5-4 to TRBJ1-6; D possibly corresponds to TRBD1 (5 bases). The germline V gene has CDR1 SGHNT and CDR2 YYREEE (reference sequence). The V and J ends lost 0 bases and 7 bases respectively, with 8 bases between them. The CDR3 extends over 14 amino acids.

This chain joins TRBV5-1 and TRBJ2-2; a weak D match, TRBD1 (5 bases). Germline V gene data show CDR1 as SGHRS and CDR2 as YFSETQ. This CDR3 comprises 14 residues. The V and J ends lost 5 bases and 4 bases respectively, with 12 bases between them. The CDR3 nucleotides are TGCGCCAGCAGAGCTGACAGCTTCACCGGGGAGCTGTTTTTT. Translation gives CASRADSFTGELFF.

This clonotype showed up many times. The V gene is TRBV3-1, the J gene TRBJ1-4; D gene uncertain. The V gene lost 0 bases and the J gene lost 3 bases, with 11 bases spanning the gap. CDR3 size: 16 residues. The germline gives CDR1 LGHDT, CDR2 YNNKEL (reference sequence). CDR3 loop: CASSQDGGWSNEKLFF. The CDR3 region has the DNA TGTGCCAGCAGCCAAGACGGCGGTTGGTCTAATGAAAAACTGTTTTTT.

In its sample, this clonotype was seen many times. The chain combines TRBV28 with TRBJ1-1, with 7 nucleotides matching TRBD1. The CDR3 has 17 residues. The V segment lost 7 bases and the J segment 2 bases; nucleotides outside the gene matches: 16. Germline CDR1 and CDR2: MDHEN and SYDVKM. CDR3 residues: CASKSPTGATPNTEAFF. The CDR3 DNA follows: TGTGCCAGCAAATCCCCCACAGGGGCCACGCCTAACACTGAAGCTTTCTTT.

This clonotype was picked up many times. CDR3 loop: CASSRTVGNQPQHF. CDR3 bases: TGCGCCAGCAGCCGGACAGTTGGCAATCAGCCCCAGCATTTT. V gene TRBV5-1 combines with J gene TRBJ1-5, with D possibly matching TRBD1 (6 bases). CDR3 size: 14 residues. Germline V CDR1 and CDR2: SGHRS, YFSETQ. Trimming took off 4 bases at V and 2 bases at J, with 10 bases between the two ends.

This clonotype was recorded at least ten times. The chain employs TRBV6-6 and TRBJ1-1; D might be TRBD1 (5 bases). CDR3 length: 13 amino acids. Per germline, CDR1 MNHNY and CDR2 SVGAGI (reference sequence). V was cut by 5 bases and J by 6 bases, with 13 bases left in between. For the CDR3, the DNA is TGTGCCAGCAGTACACAGGATACCCCTGAAGCTTTCTTT. Its translation is CASSTQDTPEAFF.

This clonotype appeared many times. This rearrangement joins TRBV7-8 to TRBJ1-4; TRBD1 agrees at 11 bases. After removal of 1 base from V and 7 bases from J, the junction contained 8 bases not matched to a gene. Germline lookup yields CDR1 SGHVS and CDR2 FQNEAQ. The CDR3 is 17 amino acids. The chain's CDR3 is CASSLVLTGTGGEKLFF. The CDR3 nucleotides are TGTGCCAGCAGCTTAGTTTTGACCGGGACAGGGGGTGAAAAACTGTTTTTT.

This clonotype was counted many times. The chain employs TRBV29-1 and TRBJ1-1, with D possibly being TRBD1 (5 bases). The germline V and J ends were trimmed by 8 bases and 6 bases, with 10 bases remaining between them. The CDR3 is 10 residues long. CDR1 SQVTM and CDR2 ANQGSEA come from the germline V gene. The CDR3 DNA follows: TGCAGCAGCAGGGACCCTGAAGCTTTCTTT. It encodes CSSRDPEAFF.

This clonotype occurred once. It may be a read error: a sequence one base away is much more abundant. Lacking the conserved final phenylalanine or tryptophan, this CDR3 likely reflects a read error. The chain links TRBV18 to TRBJ2-1; D possibly corresponds to TRBD2 (6 bases). This CDR3 has 13 amino acids. Per germline, CDR1 KGHSH and CDR2 LQKENI. Trimming removed 4 bases from V and 9 bases from J, with 13 bases in between. CDR3 in DNA: TGTGCCAGCTCACGCGGGGAGAAAAGTGAGCAGTTCTCC. It codes for CASSRGEKSEQFS.

This clonotype was detected ten times or more. This chain links TRBV5-1 with TRBJ2-7; possible D gene TRBD2, 6 bases. The V end lost 4 bases, the J end lost 6 bases, and 17 bases lay between the germline ends. This CDR3 region has 14 residues. Germline CDR1 SGHRS, CDR2 YFSETQ. CDR3 region: CASSPTSMVAEQYF. CDR3 DNA sequence: TGCGCCAGCAGCCCAACTAGCATGGTAGCCGAGCAGTACTTC.

This clonotype was counted at least ten times. J is TRBJ1-6 and V is TRBV4-1; no reliable D call. The V end was cut by 3 bases, the J end by 10 bases, with 19 bases between. CDR3 length equals 16 residues. The germline gives CDR1 MGHRA, CDR2 YSYEKL. CDR3 coding DNA: TGCGCCAGCAGCCATGGGTTTTGGTCCCCGGGGTCACCCCTCCACTTT. It codes for CASSHGFWSPGSPLHF.

This clonotype occurred many times. The genes are TRBV7-9 and TRBJ1-4, with D unclear. CDR1 is SEHNR, CDR2 FQNEAQ, per germline (reference sequence). The V gene lost 9 bases and the J gene lost 5 bases, with 13 bases spanning the gap. The CDR3 sequence is 13 residues long. CDR3 sequence (DNA): TGTGCCAGTGGCCGCCGAGGAAATGAAAAACTGTTTTTT. This codes for CASGRRGNEKLFF.

This clonotype was found many times. The genes are TRBV25-1 and TRBJ1-4; a weak D match, TRBD1 (5 bases). The length of the CDR3 is 13 residues. The germline V gene has CDR1 MGHDK and CDR2 SYGVNS. Trimming took 6 bases from V and 7 from J, leaving 12 bases between them. The CDR3 region has the DNA TGTGCCAGCAGCCAGGGTCGGGGTGAAAAACTGTTTTTT. This codes for CASSQGRGEKLFF.

This clonotype has more than one count but fewer than ten. The chain has TRBV29-1 and TRBJ1-1; no clear D. CDR1 is SQVTM and CDR2 is ANQGSEA in the germline V gene. Trimming pared 0 bases from V and 4 bases from J, leaving 15 bases between. The CDR3 spans 15 residues. The CDR3: CSVEDARRGSTEAFF. The CDR3 coding sequence is TGCAGCGTTGAAGATGCGAGACGGGGATCCACTGAAGCTTTCTTT. Full variable domain (rest looked up from reference TRBV29-1 and TRBJ1-1): SAVISQKPSRDICQRGTSLTIQCQVDSQVTMMFWYRQQPGQSLTLIATANQGSEATYESGFVIDKFPISRPNLTFSTLTVSNMSPEDSSIYLCSVEDARRGSTEAFFGQGTRLTVV.

CDR3 loop: CASIQSGGLETQYF. The CDR3 nucleotides are TGTGCCAGCATCCAGAGCGGGGGGTTGGAGACCCAGTACTTC. This chain uses TRBV6-1 with TRBJ2-5, with 9 bases identical to TRBD2. This CDR3 has 14 amino acids. The germline V gene has CDR1 MNHNS and CDR2 SASEGT. Trimming cost V 7 bases and J 5 bases; bases outside gene matches: 8.

This chain joins TRBV19 and TRBJ2-1; TRBD1 might be the D (6 bases). This CDR3 comprises 12 residues. V was pared by 9 bases and J by 8 bases, with 14 bases between. Per germline, CDR1 LNHDA and CDR2 SQIVND (reference sequence). The CDR3 spells CASRDNGHEQFF. The DNA for the CDR3 is TGTGCCAGCCGGGACAATGGCCATGAGCAGTTCTTC.

This clonotype appeared many times. The chain has TRBV6-1 and TRBJ1-5; possible D gene TRBD1, 5 bases. From germline, CDR1 is MNHNS and CDR2 SASEGT. Trimming stripped 7 bases from V and 7 bases from J, with 17 bases between. The CDR3 length is 14 residues. The chain's CDR3 is CASMDGRAHQPQHF. CDR3 in DNA: TGTGCCAGCATGGACGGCAGGGCGCACCAGCCCCAGCATTTT.